The present T cell receptor (beta chain) was sequenced within a study of cytomegalovirus exposure and HLA in healthy donors. In the study overall: The roughly 110 validation repertoires were produced on the same platform as the roughly 690 repertoires of the first cohort. This was reported in a later analysis. Findings and caveats of the study: Cytomegalovirus status was reportedly diagnosed by the classifier with high sensitivity and specificity. Subsequent analysis found a tendency for first-cohort TCR clusters to co-occur within the 95 to 150 validation repertoires.

The CDR3 has 13 residues. Germline V gene sequence: CDR1 MNHEY, CDR2 SMNVEV (reference sequence). Trimming at V came to 4 bases and at J to 2 bases, leaving 2 bases not matched to a gene. Comment on this clone: The antigen is undetermined.

The donors were members of the roughly 120-subject validation cohort (separate from the approximately 670-subject first cohort). The method was immunoSEQ multiplex PCR; TCRdb's version includes in-frame clones alone and lacks a portion of them. This repertoire shows 260,000 or so clones, 70% to 90% found once; its top ten account for approximately 0.9%. Sequenced: PBMCs. The TCR comes from a young woman in good health and CMV-seronegative. This chain uses TRBV27 with TRBJ2-7, with 7 nucleotides matching TRBD2. The CDR3 loop reads CASSYGLAYEQYF. In nucleotides, the CDR3 is TGTGCCAGCAGTTACGGACTAGCCTACGAGCAGTACTTC.